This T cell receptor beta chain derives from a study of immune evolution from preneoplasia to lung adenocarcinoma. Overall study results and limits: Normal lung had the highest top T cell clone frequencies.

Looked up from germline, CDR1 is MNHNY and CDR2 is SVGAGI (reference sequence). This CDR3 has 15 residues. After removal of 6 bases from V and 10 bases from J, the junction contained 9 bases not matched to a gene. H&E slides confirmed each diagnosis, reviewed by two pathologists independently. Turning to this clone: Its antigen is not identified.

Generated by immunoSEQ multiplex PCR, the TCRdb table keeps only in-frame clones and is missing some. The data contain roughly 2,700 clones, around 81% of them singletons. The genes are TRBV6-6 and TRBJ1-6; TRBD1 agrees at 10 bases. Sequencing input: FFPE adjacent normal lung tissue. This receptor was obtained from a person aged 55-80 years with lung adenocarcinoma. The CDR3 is CASRERGQGGSPLHF. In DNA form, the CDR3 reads TGTGCCAGCAGGGAAAGAGGACAGGGGGGCTCACCCCTCCACTTT.